This record covers a single T cell receptor beta chain. One junction end does not reproduce the germline sequence, and a read error may be involved. This sample is drawn from a study of T cells in Graves' hyperthyroidism and ophthalmopathy. On the study more broadly: Prior to any treatment, at the point of initial diagnosis, peripheral blood was collected.

TCR beta CDR3 regions were amplified from RNA. The HTBI primer set served for first-round RT-PCR of the TCR CDR3. TCRdb recomputed calls from the multiplex PCR reads with MiXCR, one row per CDR3 protein. Of roughly 710,000 distinct CDR3 sequences in the sample, just over 35% are singletons; the top ten hold around a third. Investigators excluded patients with uncontrolled infection, other autoimmune disease, pregnancy or lactation. Orbital computed tomography and thyroid ultrasound, together with serum TRAb and thyroxine and clinical symptoms, were used for diagnoses. The PBMCs were taken from more than 8 ml of fresh peripheral blood. CDR1 and CDR2 from the germline V gene are SGHVS and FNYEAQ. This CDR3 has 14 amino acids.

This clonotype was obtained from a woman aged 40 to 50 with Graves' hyperthyroidism. This rearrangement joins TRBV7-6 to TRBJ1-3, with TRBD1 as a possible D gene (5 bases). The sequencing input was blood. Here the CDR3 reads CASGFSGTGNIIYF. DNA of the CDR3: TGTGCCAGCGGCTTCTCGGGGACCGGAAACATCATATATTTT.